These 6 T cell receptor beta chains were sequenced from one sample in a study of cytomegalovirus exposure and HLA in healthy donors. The primer mix had 60 Vbeta and 13 Jbeta primers. TCRdb's table, derived via immunoSEQ multiplex PCR, lists solely in-frame clones and lacks some. The sample holds 130,000 to 150,000 clones; 80% are singletons and the top ten take 1% to 1.5%. The source material was PBMCs. These receptors all stem from a male donor in good health and CMV-seropositive.

The genes are TRBV7-9 and TRBJ1-2, with TRBD1 matching 7 bases. The trim removed 1 base at V and 7 bases at J, leaving 9 bases unmatched. Germline loops: CDR1 SEHNR, CDR2 FQNEAQ (reference sequence). This CDR3 contains 15 residues. The chain's CDR3 is CASSLVEGASTGYTF. DNA for the CDR3: TGTGCCAGCAGCTTAGTGGAGGGGGCGAGTACTGGCTACACCTTC.

The chain recombines TRBV10-3 with TRBJ2-5, with 11 positions matching TRBD2. Germline V CDR1 and CDR2: ENHRY, SYGVKD. V lost 3 bases, J lost 5 bases, and 8 bases stayed unmatched. The CDR3 is made up of 16 amino acids. The CDR3 DNA follows: TGTGCCATCAGTGATGGGATAGCGGGGGGGCCGGAGACCCAGTACTTC. Translated: CAISDGIAGGPETQYF.

The J gene is TRBJ2-7, the V gene TRBV5-6; perhaps TRBD1 as D (5 bases). The DNA end lines up better with TRBJ2-1; the J call may be wrong. The V gene's germline CDR1 is SGHDT and CDR2 YYEEEE. The CDR3 runs to 14 residues. DNA for the CDR3: TGTGCCAGCAGCCCCACGGGCAGGGCCAATGAGCAGTTCTTC. It translates to CASSPTGRANEQFF.

The chain links TRBV7-8 to TRBJ2-3, with TRBD2 matching over 8 bases. The trim removed 2 bases at V and 4 bases at J, leaving 8 bases unmatched. Per the germline V gene, CDR1 is SGHVS and CDR2 is FQNEAQ. This CDR3 contains 16 residues. In DNA, the CDR3 is TGTGCCAGCAGCTTACGGCCGCCGGGGGGGCCAGATACGCAGTATTTT. Residues: CASSLRPPGGPDTQYF.

This chain uses TRBV7-9 with TRBJ2-1, with 14 bases that match TRBD2. The CDR3 is 19 amino acids. Germline V lookup: CDR1 SEHNR, CDR2 FQNEAQ (reference sequence). The J segment lost 5 bases and the V segment lost 5 bases, leaving 14 bases of the junction unmatched. CDR3 amino acids: CASSPAFGTSGRSHNEQFF. The CDR3, as DNA: TGTGCCAGCAGCCCAGCCTTTGGGACTAGCGGGAGATCCCACAATGAGCAGTTCTTC.

The J gene is TRBJ1-2, the V gene TRBV6-4; TRBD1 is a possible D gene (5 bases). The V gene's germline CDR1 is MRHNA and CDR2 SNTAGT. V was trimmed by 0 bases and J by 6 bases, leaving 14 bases between them. The CDR3 sequence is 15 residues long. The DNA of the CDR3 is TGTGCCAGCAGTGACTCTGTGGGGACGGGGGATGGCTACACCTTC. It encodes CASSDSVGTGDGYTF.